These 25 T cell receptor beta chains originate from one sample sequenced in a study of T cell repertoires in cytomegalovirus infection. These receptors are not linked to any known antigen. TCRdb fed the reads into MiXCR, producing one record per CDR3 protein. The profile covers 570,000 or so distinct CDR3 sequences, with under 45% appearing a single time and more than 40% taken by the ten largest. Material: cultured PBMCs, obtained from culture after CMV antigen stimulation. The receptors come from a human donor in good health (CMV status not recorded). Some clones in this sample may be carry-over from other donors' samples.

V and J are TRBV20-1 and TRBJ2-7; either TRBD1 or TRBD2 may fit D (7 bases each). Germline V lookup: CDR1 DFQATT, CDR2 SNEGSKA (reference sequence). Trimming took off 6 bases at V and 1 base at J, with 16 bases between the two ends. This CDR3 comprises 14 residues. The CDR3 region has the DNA TGCAGTGCCGAGGGGGGGACAGTATCCTACGAGCAGTACTTC. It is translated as CSAEGGTVSYEQYF.

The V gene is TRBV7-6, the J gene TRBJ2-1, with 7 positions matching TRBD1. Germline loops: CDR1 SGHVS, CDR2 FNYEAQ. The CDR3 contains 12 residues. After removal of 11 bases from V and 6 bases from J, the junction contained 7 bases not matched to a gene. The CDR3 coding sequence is TGTGCCTCCCAGGGGGAATCCAATGAGCAGTTCTTC. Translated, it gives CASQGESNEQFF.

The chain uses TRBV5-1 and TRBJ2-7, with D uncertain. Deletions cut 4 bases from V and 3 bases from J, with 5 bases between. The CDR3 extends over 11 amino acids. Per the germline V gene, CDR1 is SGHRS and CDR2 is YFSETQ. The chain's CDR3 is CASSTSYEQYF. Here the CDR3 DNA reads TGCGCCAGCAGCACCAGCTACGAGCAGTACTTC.

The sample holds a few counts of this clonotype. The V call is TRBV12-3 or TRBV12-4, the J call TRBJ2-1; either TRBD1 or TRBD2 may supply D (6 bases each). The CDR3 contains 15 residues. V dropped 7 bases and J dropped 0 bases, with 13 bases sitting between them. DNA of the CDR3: TGTGCCAGCAAGGGGGGCGGAAGCTCCTACAATGAGCAGTTCTTC. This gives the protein CASKGGGSSYNEQFF.

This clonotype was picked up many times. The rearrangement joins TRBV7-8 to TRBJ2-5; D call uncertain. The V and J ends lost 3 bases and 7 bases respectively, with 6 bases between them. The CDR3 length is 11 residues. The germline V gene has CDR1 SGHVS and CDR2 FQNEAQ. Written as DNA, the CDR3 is TGTGCCAGCAGCTTGCTGGGGACCCAGTACTTC. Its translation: CASSLLGTQYF.

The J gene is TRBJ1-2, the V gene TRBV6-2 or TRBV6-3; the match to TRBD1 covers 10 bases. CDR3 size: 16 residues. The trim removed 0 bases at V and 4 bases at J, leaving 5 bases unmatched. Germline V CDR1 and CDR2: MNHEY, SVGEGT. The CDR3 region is CASSYSRTGGTYGYTF. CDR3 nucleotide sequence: TGTGCCAGCAGTTACTCCCGGACAGGGGGGACCTATGGCTACACCTTC.

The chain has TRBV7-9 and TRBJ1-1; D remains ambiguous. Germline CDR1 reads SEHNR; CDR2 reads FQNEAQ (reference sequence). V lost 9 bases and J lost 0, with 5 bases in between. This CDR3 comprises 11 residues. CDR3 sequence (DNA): TGTGCCAGTTGGATGAACACTGAAGCTTTCTTT. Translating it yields CASWMNTEAFF.

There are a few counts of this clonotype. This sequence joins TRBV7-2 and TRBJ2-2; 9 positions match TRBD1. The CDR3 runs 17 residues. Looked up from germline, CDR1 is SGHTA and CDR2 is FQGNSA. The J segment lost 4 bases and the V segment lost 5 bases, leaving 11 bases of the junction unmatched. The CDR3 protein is CASSPRRTGVATGELFF. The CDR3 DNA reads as TGTGCCAGCAGCCCCCGTCGGACAGGGGTAGCCACCGGGGAGCTGTTTTTT.

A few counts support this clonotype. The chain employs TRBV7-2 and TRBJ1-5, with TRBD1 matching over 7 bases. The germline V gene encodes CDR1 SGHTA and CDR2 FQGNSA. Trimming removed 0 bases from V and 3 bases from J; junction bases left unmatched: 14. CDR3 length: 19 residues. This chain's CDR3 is CASSLASPLTGPLNQPQHF. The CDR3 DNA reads TGTGCCAGCAGCTTAGCGTCCCCTTTGACAGGGCCACTCAATCAGCCCCAGCATTTT.

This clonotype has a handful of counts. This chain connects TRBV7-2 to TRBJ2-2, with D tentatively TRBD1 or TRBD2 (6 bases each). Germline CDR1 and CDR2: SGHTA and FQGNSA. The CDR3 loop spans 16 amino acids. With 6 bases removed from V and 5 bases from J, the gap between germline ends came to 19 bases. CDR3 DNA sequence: TGTGCCAGCAGACTTACTAGGGGGGCAATTACCGGGGAGCTGTTTTTT. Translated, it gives CASRLTRGAITGELFF.

The CDR3 DNA sequence: TGTGCCAGCAGCACGGCGCTAGCCCCACTTTGGAATGAGCAGTTCTTC. Protein product: CASSTALAPLWNEQFF. The chain has TRBV7-6 and TRBJ2-1; a possible D gene is TRBD2 (5 bases). CDR1 and CDR2 from the germline V gene are SGHVS and FNYEAQ. V lost 5 bases to trimming and J lost 7 bases, with 21 bases between them. CDR3 size: 16 residues. Looking up the rest from reference TRBV7-6 and TRBJ2-1 gives the full variable domain: GAGVSQSPRYKVTKRGQDVALRCDPISGHVSLYWYRQALGQGPEFLTYFNYEAQQDKSGLPNDRFSAERPEGSISTLTIQRTEQRDSAMYRCASSTALAPLWNEQFFGPGTRLTVL.

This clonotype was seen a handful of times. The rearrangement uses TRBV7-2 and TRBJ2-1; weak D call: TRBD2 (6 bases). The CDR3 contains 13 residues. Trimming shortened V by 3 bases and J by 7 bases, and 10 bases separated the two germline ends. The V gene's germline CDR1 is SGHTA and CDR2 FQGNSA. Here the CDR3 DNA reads TGTGCCAGCAGCTTGACGGGGGAGAATGAGCAGTTCTTC. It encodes CASSLTGENEQFF.

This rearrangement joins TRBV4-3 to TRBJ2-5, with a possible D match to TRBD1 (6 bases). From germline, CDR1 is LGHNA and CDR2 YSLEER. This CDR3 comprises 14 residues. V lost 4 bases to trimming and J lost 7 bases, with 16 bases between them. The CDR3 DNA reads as TGCGCCAGCAGCCCGTCAGGGGAAGCGGTGACCCAGTACTTC. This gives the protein CASSPSGEAVTQYF.

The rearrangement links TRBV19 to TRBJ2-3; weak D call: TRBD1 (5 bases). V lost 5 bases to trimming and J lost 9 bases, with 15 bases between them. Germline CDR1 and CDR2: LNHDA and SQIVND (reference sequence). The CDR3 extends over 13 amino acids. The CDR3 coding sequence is TGTGCCAGTAGTCCGAGTGCAGGGAACACGCAGTATTTT. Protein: CASSPSAGNTQYF.

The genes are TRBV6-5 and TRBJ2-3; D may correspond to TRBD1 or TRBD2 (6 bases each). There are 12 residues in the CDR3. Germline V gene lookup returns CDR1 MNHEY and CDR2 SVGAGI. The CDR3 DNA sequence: TGTGCGGGGGGCCCTAGCACAGATACGCAGTATTTT. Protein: CAGGPSTDTQYF.

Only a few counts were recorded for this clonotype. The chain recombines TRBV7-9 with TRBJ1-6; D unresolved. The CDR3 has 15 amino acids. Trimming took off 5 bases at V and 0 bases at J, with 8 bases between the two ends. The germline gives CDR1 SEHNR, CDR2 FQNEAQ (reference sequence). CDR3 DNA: TGTGCCAGCAGCCCCACAGCCTCCTATAATTCACCCCTCCACTTT. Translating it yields CASSPTASYNSPLHF. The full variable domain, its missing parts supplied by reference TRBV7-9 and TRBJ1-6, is DTGVSQNPRHKITKRGQNVTFRCDPISEHNRLYWYRQTLGQGPEFLTYFQNEAQLEKSRLLSDRFSAERPKGSFSTLEIQRTEQGDSAMYLCASSPTASYNSPLHFGNGTRLTVT.

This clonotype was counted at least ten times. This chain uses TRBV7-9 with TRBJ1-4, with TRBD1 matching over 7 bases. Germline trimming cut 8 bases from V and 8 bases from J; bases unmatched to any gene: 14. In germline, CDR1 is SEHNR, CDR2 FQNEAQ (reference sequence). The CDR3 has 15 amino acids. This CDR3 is CASSPPGTEEEKLFF. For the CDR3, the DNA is TGTGCCAGCTCACCCCCCGGGACAGAAGAAGAAAAACTGTTTTTT.

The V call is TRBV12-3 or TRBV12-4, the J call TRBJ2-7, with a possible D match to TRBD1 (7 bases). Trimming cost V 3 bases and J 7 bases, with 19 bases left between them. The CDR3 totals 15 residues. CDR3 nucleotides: TGTGCCAGCAGTTTGGCAGGGGGGTTATCAGGGGAGCAGTACTTC. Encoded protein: CASSLAGGLSGEQYF.

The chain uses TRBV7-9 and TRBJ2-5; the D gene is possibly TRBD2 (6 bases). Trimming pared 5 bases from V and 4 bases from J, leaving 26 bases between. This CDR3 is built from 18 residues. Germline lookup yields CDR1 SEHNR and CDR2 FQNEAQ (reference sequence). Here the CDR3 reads CASSPSSGVPPFIETQYF. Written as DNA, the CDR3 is TGTGCCAGCAGCCCCTCCTCGGGGGTACCCCCGTTTATAGAGACCCAGTACTTC.

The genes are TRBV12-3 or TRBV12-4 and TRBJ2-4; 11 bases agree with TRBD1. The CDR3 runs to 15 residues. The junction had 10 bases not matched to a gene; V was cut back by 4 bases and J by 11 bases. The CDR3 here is CASSSGQGASEVQYF. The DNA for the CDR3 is TGTGCCAGCAGTTCCGGACAGGGGGCCTCTGAGGTTCAGTACTTC.

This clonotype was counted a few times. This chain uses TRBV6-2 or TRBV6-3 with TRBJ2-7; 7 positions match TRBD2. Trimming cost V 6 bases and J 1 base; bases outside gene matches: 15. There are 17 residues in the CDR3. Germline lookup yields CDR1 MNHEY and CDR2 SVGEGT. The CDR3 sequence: CASRRGTNEAKSYEQYF. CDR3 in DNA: TGTGCCAGCAGACGCGGGACTAACGAGGCTAAATCCTACGAGCAGTACTTC.

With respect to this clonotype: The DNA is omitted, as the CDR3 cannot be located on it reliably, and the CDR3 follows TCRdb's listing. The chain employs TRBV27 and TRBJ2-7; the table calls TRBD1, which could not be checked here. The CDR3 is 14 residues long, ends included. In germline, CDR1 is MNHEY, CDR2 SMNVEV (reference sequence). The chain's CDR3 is CASSSSAGVHEQYF.

CDR3 protein: CASSLARFPSEQYF. The CDR3 DNA is TGTGCCAGCAGCTTAGCAAGGTTCCCGAGCGAGCAGTACTTC. The rearrangement joins TRBV7-2 to TRBJ2-7; D is ambiguous. Germline V CDR1 and CDR2: SGHTA, FQGNSA. Trimming removed 0 bases at V and 6 bases at J, with 12 bases between. The CDR3 is made up of 14 amino acids.

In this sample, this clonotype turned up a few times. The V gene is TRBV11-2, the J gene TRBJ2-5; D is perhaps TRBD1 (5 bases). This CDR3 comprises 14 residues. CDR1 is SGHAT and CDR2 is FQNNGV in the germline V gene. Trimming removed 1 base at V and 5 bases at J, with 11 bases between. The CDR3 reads CASSLGMGQETQYF. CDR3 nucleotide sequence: TGTGCCAGCAGCTTAGGAATGGGGCAGGAGACCCAGTACTTC.

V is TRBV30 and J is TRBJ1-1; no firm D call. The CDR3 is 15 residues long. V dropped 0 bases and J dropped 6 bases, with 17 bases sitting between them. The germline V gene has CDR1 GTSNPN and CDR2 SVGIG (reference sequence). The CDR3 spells CAWSVRELEESEAFF. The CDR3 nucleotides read TGTGCCTGGAGTGTACGGGAGCTAGAGGAGTCTGAAGCTTTCTTT. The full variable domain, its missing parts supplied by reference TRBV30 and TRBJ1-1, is SQTIHQWPATLVQPVGSPLSLECTVEGTSNPNLYWYRQAAGRGLQLLFYSVGIGQISSEVPQNLSASRPQDRQFILSSKKLLLSDSGFYLCAWSVRELEESEAFFGQGTRLTVV.